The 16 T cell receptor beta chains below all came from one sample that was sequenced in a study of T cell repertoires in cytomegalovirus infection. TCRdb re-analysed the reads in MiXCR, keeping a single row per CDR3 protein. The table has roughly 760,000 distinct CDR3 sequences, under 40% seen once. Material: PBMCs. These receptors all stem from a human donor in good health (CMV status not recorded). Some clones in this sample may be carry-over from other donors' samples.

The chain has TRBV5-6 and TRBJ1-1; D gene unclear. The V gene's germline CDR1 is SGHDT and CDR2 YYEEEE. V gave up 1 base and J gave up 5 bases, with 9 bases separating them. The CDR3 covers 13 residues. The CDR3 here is CASSLIIGTEAFF. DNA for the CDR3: TGTGCCAGCAGCTTGATTATCGGGACTGAAGCTTTCTTT.

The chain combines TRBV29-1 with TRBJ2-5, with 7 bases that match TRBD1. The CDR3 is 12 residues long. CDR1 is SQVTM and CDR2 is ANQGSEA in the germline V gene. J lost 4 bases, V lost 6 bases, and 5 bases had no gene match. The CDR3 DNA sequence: TGCAGCGTCATACAGGGGAGAGAGACCCAGTACTTC. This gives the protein CSVIQGRETQYF.

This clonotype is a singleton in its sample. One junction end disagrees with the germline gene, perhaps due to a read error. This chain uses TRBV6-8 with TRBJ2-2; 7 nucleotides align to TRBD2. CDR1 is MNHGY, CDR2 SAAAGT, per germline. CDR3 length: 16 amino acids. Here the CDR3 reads CASSYWRESGTGELFW. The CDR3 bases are TGTGCCAGCAGTTACTGGCGGGAGAGCGGGACCGGGGAGCTTTTTTGG.

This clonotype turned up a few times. In nucleotides, the CDR3 is TGTGCCAGTAGTGTTTGGGTTTGGGCCAATGAGCAGTTCTTC. Translation gives CASSVWVWANEQFF. This sequence joins TRBV19 and TRBJ2-1; the D is unclear. The CDR3 length is 14 residues. V lost 5 bases to trimming and J lost 6 bases, with 14 bases between them. The V gene's germline CDR1 is LNHDA and CDR2 SQIVND (reference sequence).

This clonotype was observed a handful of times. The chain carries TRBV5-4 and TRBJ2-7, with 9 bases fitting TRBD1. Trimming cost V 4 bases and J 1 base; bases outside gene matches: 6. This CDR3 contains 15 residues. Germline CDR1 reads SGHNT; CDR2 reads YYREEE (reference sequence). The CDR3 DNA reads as TGTGCCAGCAGCCCCGCGGGACAGGGATCCTACGAGCAGTACTTC. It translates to CASSPAGQGSYEQYF.

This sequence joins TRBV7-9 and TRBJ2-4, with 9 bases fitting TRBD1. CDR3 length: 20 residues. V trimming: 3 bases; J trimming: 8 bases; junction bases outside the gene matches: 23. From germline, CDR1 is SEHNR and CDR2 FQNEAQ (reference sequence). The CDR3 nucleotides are TGTGCCAGCAGCTTCGGAATCGTGGGACAGGGCGGTCTAGAAGGGGACATTCAGTACTTC. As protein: CASSFGIVGQGGLEGDIQYF.

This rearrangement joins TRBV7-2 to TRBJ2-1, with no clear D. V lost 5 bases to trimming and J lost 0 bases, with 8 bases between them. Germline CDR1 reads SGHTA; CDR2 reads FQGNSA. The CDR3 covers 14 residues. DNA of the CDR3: TGTGCCAGCAGCCCCAGAGGCTCCTACAATGAGCAGTTCTTC. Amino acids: CASSPRGSYNEQFF.

The CDR3 loop reads CASSTIVSSKGPLNYGYTF. The CDR3 DNA is TGTGCCAGCAGCACCATCGTTTCGTCTAAGGGGCCCCTTAACTATGGCTACACCTTC. The chain is built from TRBV28 and TRBJ1-2, with a tentative D call TRBD1 (5 bases). Germline loops: CDR1 MDHEN, CDR2 SYDVKM. Trimming stripped 6 bases from V and 1 base from J, with 27 bases between. The CDR3 length is 19 residues.

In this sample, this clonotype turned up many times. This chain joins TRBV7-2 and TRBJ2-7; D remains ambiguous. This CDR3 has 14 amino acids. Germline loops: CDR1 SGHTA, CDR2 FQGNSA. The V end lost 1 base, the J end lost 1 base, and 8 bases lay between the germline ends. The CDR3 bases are TGTGCCAGCAGCTTAGGGCCAGGATCCTACGAGCAGTACTTC. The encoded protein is CASSLGPGSYEQYF.

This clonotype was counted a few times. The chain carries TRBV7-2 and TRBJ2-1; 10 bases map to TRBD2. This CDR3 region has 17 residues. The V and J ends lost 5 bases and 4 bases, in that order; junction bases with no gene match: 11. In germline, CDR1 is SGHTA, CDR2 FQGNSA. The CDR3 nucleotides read TGTGCCAGCAGCCTAGTAGGGGCTAGCGGGAGTTACAATGAGCAGTTCTTC. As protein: CASSLVGASGSYNEQFF.

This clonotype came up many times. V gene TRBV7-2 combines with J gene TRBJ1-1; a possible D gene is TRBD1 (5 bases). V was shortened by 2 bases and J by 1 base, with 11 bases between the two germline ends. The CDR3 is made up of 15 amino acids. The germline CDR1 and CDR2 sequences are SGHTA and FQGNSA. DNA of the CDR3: TGTGCCAGCAGCTTAATACAGGCTAGGAACACTGAAGCTTTCTTT. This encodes CASSLIQARNTEAFF.

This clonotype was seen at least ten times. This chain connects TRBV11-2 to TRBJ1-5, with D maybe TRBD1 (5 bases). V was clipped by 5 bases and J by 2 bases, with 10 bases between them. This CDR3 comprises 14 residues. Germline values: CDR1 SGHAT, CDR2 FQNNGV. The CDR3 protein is CASSGDRGNQPQHF. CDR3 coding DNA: TGTGCCAGCAGCGGAGACAGAGGCAATCAGCCCCAGCATTTT. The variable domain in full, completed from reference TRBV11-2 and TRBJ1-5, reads EAGVAQSPRYKIIEKRQSVAFWCNPISGHATLYWYQQILGQGPKLLIQFQNNGVVDDSQLPKDRFSAERLKGVDSTLKIQPAKLEDSAVYLCASSGDRGNQPQHFGDGTRLSIL.

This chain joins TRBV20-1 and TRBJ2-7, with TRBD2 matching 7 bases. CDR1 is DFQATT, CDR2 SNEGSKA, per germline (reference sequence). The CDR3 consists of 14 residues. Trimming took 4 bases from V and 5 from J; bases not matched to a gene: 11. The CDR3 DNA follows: TGCAGTGCTACCCGGGGAGGGTTTGGCGACGAGCAGTACTTC. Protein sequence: CSATRGGFGDEQYF.

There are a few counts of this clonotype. CDR3 protein: CASDSYRDRGNTGELFF. The CDR3 nucleotides are TGTGCCAGCGATTCATACCGGGACAGGGGAAACACCGGGGAGCTGTTTTTT. The chain recombines TRBV6-1 with TRBJ2-2, with 10 bases fitting TRBD1. V dropped 8 bases and J dropped 2; count of bases not matched to a gene: 11. The V gene's germline CDR1 is MNHNS and CDR2 SASEGT. The CDR3 has 17 residues.

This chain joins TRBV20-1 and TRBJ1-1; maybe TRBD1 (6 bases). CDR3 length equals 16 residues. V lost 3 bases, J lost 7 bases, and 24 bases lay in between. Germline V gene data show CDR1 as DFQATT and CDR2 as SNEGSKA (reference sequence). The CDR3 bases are TGCAGTGCTAGTGTCCCGCGAACAGGGTCGAACGGTGAAGCTTTCTTT. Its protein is CSASVPRTGSNGEAFF.

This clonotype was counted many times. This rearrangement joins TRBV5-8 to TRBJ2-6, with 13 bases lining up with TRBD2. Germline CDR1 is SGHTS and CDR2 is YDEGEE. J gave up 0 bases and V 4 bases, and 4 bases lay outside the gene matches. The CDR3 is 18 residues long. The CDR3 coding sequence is TGTGCCAGCAGCAGGACTAGCGGGAGTCTCTCTGGGGCCAACGTCCTGACTTTC. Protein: CASSRTSGSLSGANVLTF.